This T cell receptor beta chain was sequenced in a study of blood T cell repertoires in COVID-19. The junction had 2 bases not matched to a gene; V was cut back by 1 base and J by 2 bases. The CDR3 runs 16 residues. Germline loops: CDR1 MDHEN, CDR2 SYDVKM. Generated by immunoSEQ multiplex PCR, the TCRdb table keeps only in-frame clones and is missing some. The table includes more than 250,000 clones, about 92% detected once. The TCR sequence derives from a woman aged 25 to 39 who had recovered from COVID-19. The chain is built from TRBV28 and TRBJ2-1; 10 nucleotides line up with TRBD2. Material for sequencing was PBMCs or T cells enriched from blood (not recorded which). The DNA for the CDR3 is TGTGCCAGCAGTTTATCCACTAGCGGGGCCTACAATGAGCAGTTCTTC. It translates to CASSLSTSGAYNEQFF.